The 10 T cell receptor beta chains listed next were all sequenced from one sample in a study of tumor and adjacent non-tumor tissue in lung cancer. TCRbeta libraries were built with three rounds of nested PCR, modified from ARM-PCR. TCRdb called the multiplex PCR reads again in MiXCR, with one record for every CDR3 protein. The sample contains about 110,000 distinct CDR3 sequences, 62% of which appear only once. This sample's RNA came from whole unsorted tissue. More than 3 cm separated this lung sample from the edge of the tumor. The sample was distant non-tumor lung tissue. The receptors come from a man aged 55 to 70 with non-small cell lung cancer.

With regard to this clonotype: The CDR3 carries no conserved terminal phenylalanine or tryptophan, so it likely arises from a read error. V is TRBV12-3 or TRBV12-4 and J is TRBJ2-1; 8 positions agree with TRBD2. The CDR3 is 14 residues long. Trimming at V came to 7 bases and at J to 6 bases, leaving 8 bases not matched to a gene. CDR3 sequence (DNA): TGTGCCAGCAACCTGAGCGGGAGCCTCAATGAGCAGTTCATC. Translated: CASNLSGSLNEQFI.

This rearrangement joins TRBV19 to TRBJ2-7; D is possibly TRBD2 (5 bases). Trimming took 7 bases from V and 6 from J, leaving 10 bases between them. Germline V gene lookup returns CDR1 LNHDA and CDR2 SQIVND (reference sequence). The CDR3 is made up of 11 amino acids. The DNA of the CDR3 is TGTGCCAGTAAAGAGGGATCCGAGCAGTACTTC. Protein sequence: CASKEGSEQYF.

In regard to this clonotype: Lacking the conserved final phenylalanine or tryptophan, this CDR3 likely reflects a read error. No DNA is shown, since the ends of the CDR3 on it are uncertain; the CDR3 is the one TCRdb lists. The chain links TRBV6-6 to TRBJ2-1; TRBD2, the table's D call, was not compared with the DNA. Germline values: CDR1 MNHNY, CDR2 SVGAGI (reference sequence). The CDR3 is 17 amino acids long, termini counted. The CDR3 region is CASIQGLAGGSYNEEFL.

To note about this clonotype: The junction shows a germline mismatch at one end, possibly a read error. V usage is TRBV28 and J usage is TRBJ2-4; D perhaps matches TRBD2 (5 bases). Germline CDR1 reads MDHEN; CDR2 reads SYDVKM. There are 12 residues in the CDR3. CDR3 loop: CTSCSRTYIQYF. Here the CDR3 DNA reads TGTACCAGCTGTTCCCGGACTTACATTCAGTACTTC. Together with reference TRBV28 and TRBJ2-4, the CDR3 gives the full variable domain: DVKVTQSSRYLVKRTGEKVFLECVQDMDHENMFWYRQDPGLGLRLIYFSYDVKMKEKGDIPEGYSVSREKKERFSLILESASTNQTSMYLCTSCSRTYIQYFGAGTRLSVL.

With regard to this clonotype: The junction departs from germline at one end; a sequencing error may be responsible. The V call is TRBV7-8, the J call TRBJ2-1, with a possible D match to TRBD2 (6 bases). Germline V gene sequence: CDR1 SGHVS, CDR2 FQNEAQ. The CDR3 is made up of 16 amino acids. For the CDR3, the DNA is TGTGCCAGCAGTTTAGAGGTGGGGGGCTCCTACAATGAGCAGTTCTTC. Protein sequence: CASSLEVGGSYNEQFF.

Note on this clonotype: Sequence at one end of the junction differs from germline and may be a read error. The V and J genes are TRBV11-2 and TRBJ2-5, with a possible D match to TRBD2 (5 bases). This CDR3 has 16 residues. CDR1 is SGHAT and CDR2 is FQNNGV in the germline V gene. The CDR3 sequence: CASSPRTSGVAETQYF. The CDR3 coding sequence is TGTGCCAGCAGCCCCCGTACTAGTGGGGTGGCGGAGACCCAATACTTC. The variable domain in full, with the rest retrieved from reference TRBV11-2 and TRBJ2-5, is EAGVAQSPRYKIIEKRQSVAFWCNPISGHATLYWYQQILGQGPKLLIQFQNNGVVDDSQLPKDRFSAERLKGVDSTLKIQPAKLEDSAVYLCASSPRTSGVAETQYFGPGTRLLVL.

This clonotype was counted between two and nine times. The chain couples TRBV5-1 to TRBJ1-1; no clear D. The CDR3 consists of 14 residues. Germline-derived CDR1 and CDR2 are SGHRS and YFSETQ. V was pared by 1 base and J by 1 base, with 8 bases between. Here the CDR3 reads CASSLSSRNTEAFF. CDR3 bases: TGCGCCAGCAGCTTGTCGTCAAGGAACACTGAAGCTTTCTTT.

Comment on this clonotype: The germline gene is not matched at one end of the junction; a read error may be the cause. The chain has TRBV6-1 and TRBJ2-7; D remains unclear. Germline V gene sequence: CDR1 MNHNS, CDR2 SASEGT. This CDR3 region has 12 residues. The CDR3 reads CASRAGIYEECF. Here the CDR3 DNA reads TGTGCCAGCAGGGCTGGGATATACGAGGAGTGCTTC.

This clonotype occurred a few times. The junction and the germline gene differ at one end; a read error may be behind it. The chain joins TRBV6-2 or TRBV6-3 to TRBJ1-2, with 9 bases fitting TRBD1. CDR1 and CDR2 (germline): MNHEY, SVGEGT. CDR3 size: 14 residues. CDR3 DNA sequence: TGTGCCAACGTTGGACAGGGGAGAAACTATGACTACACCTTC. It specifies CANVGQGRNYDYTF.

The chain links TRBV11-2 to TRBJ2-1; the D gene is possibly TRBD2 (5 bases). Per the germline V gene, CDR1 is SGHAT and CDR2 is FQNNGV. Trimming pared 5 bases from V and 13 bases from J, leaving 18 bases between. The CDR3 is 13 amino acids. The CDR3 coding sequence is TGTGCCAGCAGCCTGTGGGAGTTTCCTGACCAGTTCTTC. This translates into CASSLWEFPDQFF.